The 6 T cell receptor beta chains listed next were all sequenced from one sample in a study of PD-1 blockade in classical Hodgkin lymphoma. Method: immunoSEQ multiplex PCR; TCRdb's copy keeps in-frame clones and lacks some. Of approximately 65,000 clones detected, approximately 88% appear once; the ten largest clones hold 12%. Each patient experienced a relapse that followed autologous stem cell transplantation, and brentuximab vedotin exposure varied. Source: peripheral blood mononuclear cells (PBMCs), taken at baseline. All receptors derive from a human donor with classical Hodgkin lymphoma.

About this clone: A junction boundary mismatches the germline segment, possibly from a read error. The gene calls are TRBV7-9 and TRBJ1-3; 11 positions match TRBD1. Germline CDR1 is SEHNR and CDR2 is FQNEAQ (reference sequence). This CDR3 is built from 12 residues. CDR3 coding DNA: TGTGCCAGCAGCCCCGCCATGGACAGGGGGCATTTT. This codes for CASSPAMDRGHF.

This rearrangement joins TRBV7-2 to TRBJ1-6; D gene unclear. This CDR3 comprises 15 residues. Germline values: CDR1 SGHTA, CDR2 FQGNSA. The V and J ends lost 5 bases and 0 bases respectively, with 8 bases between them. CDR3 loop: CASSRDLSYNSPLHF. Written as DNA, the CDR3 is TGTGCCAGCAGCCGAGACCTCTCCTATAATTCACCCCTCCACTTT. Full variable domain (outside the CDR3, taken from reference TRBV7-2 and TRBJ1-6): GAGVSQSPSNKVTEKGKDVELRCDPISGHTALYWYRQSLGQGLEFLIYFQGNSAPDKSGLPSDRFSAERTGGSVSTLTIQRTQQEDSAVYLCASSRDLSYNSPLHFGNGTRLTVT.

Written as DNA, the CDR3 is TGTGCCAGCAGTTACGCCGACGGCAGCGGAAACACCATATATTTT. Translated, it gives CASSYADGSGNTIYF. The V and J genes are TRBV6-6 and TRBJ1-3; D call uncertain. V lost 2 bases to trimming and J lost 4 bases, with 12 bases between them. The CDR3 contains 15 residues. From germline, CDR1 is MNHNY and CDR2 SVGAGI (reference sequence).

This clone was found once. V is TRBV9 and J is TRBJ2-2; 8 nucleotides align to TRBD1. The J segment lost 4 bases and the V segment lost 0 bases, leaving 2 bases of the junction unmatched. This CDR3 contains 15 residues. Germline V CDR1 and CDR2: SGDLS, YYNGEE. CDR3 amino acids: CASSVGDRGTGELFF. The CDR3 DNA reads TGTGCCAGCAGCGTAGGAGACAGGGGCACCGGGGAGCTGTTTTTT.

This clone has a single count. The V gene is TRBV6-6, the J gene TRBJ2-5; 8 nucleotides align to TRBD2. CDR1 and CDR2 from the germline V gene are MNHNY and SVGAGI (reference sequence). The CDR3 runs 14 residues. V gave up 8 bases and J gave up 4 bases; unmatched junction bases: 9. The CDR3 protein is CASASGLAPETQYF. CDR3 bases: TGTGCCAGCGCGTCTGGACTAGCTCCAGAGACCCAGTACTTC.

This chain links TRBV11-3 with TRBJ2-3; D may be TRBD2 (5 bases). The V gene lost 1 base and the J gene lost 1 base, with 9 bases spanning the gap. The CDR3 length is 15 residues. Germline V lookup: CDR1 SGHNT, CDR2 YENEEA. In nucleotides, the CDR3 is TGTGCCAGCAGCTTAGGAGTGAGGGGCACAGATACGCAGTATTTT. Its translation is CASSLGVRGTDTQYF.